The next 16 T cell receptor beta chains were all read from a single sample in a study of regulatory T cells in long-lasting Graves disease. Time point: newly diagnosed GD, antithyroid drugs for less than 3 months. The TCR library was prepared using RNA isolated from PBMCs. CDR3-region Arm-PCR and iRepertoire HTBI primers produced the TCR beta libraries. TCRdb analysed the multiplex PCR reads with MiXCR anew, one entry per CDR3 protein. The table lists around 460,000 distinct CDR3 sequences, 11% to 15% of them singletons. These data also formed part of another study, on T cells in Graves' hyperthyroidism and ophthalmopathy.

The material was peripheral blood mononuclear cells (PBMCs), obtained at new diagnosis, from a patient treated with antithyroid drugs. These receptors came from a woman in her forties or fifties with Graves disease.

There are many counts of this clonotype. The V gene is TRBV7-9, the J gene TRBJ2-3, with 10 bases matching TRBD1. The V gene's germline CDR1 is SEHNR and CDR2 FQNEAQ (reference sequence). The junction had 5 bases not matched to a gene; V was cut back by 5 bases and J by 0 bases. This CDR3 contains 16 residues. The CDR3 bases are TGTGCCAGCAGCCTTCGGGACAGGGGAAGCACAGATACGCAGTATTTT. Protein product: CASSLRDRGSTDTQYF. The complete variable domain, with remaining parts taken from reference TRBV7-9 and TRBJ2-3, reads DTGVSQNPRHKITKRGQNVTFRCDPISEHNRLYWYRQTLGQGPEFLTYFQNEAQLEKSRLLSDRFSAERPKGSFSTLEIQRTEQGDSAMYLCASSLRDRGSTDTQYFGPGTRLTVL.

This clonotype was observed a handful of times. The chain couples TRBV3-1 to TRBJ2-5; perhaps TRBD1 as D (6 bases). Trimming shortened V by 4 bases and J by 5 bases, and 17 bases separated the two germline ends. The CDR3 length is 15 residues. CDR1 is LGHDT and CDR2 is YNNKEL in the germline V gene (reference sequence). CDR3 coding DNA: TGTGCCAGCAGCCTAGGGACAACCGAGGGGGAGACCCAGTACTTC. Translation: CASSLGTTEGETQYF.

This clonotype was recorded at least ten times. The chain uses TRBV3-1 and TRBJ2-1; D gene ambiguous. There are 12 residues in the CDR3. The V end was cut by 2 bases, the J end by 8 bases, with 7 bases between. Germline values: CDR1 LGHDT, CDR2 YNNKEL (reference sequence). The CDR3 nucleotides read TGTGCCAGCAGCCAATCCACGGATGAGCAGTTCTTC. It codes for CASSQSTDEQFF.

Regarding this clonotype: Sequence at one end of the junction differs from germline and may be a read error. V usage is TRBV3-1 and J usage is TRBJ2-4; the match to TRBD2 covers 7 bases. Looked up from germline, CDR1 is LGHDT and CDR2 is YNNKEL (reference sequence). This CDR3 region has 16 residues. CDR3 bases: TGTGCCAGCAGCCAAGATATAAGCGGGGCCAAAAACATTCGGTACTTC. The encoded protein is CASSQDISGAKNIRYF.

This clonotype was seen at least ten times. V and J are TRBV11-2 and TRBJ2-3; 9 bases agree with TRBD2. The trim removed 6 bases at V and 0 bases at J, leaving 16 bases unmatched. The CDR3 contains 19 residues. The germline V gene encodes CDR1 SGHAT and CDR2 FQNNGV. CDR3 nucleotide sequence: TGTGCCAGCAGACTTAGGTATAGCGGGAGTCTAAAAAGCACAGATACGCAGTATTTT. As protein: CASRLRYSGSLKSTDTQYF.

The table lists this clonotype with a few counts. The CDR3 DNA reads as TGTGCCAGCTCCGCCCTTGGGGGGAGGATTTCTGGCTACACCTTC. This gives the protein CASSALGGRISGYTF. The chain has TRBV18 and TRBJ1-2, with D perhaps matching TRBD1 (5 bases). The CDR3 covers 15 residues. Germline V lookup: CDR1 KGHSH, CDR2 LQKENI. Trimming stripped 6 bases from V and 7 bases from J, with 21 bases between.

The chain couples TRBV7-9 to TRBJ2-7, with D uncertain. The V gene lost 7 bases and the J gene lost 3 bases, with 10 bases spanning the gap. From germline, CDR1 is SEHNR and CDR2 FQNEAQ (reference sequence). CDR3 size: 12 residues. CDR3 region: CASNLTDYEQYF. The CDR3 DNA reads as TGTGCCAGCAACCTAACAGACTACGAGCAGTACTTC.

This clonotype showed up many times. This chain links TRBV7-9 with TRBJ2-7; 11 positions agree with TRBD1. V dropped 0 bases and J dropped 6; count of bases not matched to a gene: 4. The CDR3 consists of 15 residues. Germline loops: CDR1 SEHNR, CDR2 FQNEAQ (reference sequence). The CDR3 spells CASSLAMGQGVEQYF. DNA for the CDR3: TGTGCCAGCAGCTTAGCGATGGGACAGGGGGTCGAGCAGTACTTC.

There are many counts of this clonotype. CDR3 DNA: TGCAGCGCCCTCCCTGAGGGGCGAGAGCAGTTCTTC. Its translation: CSALPEGREQFF. The V gene is TRBV29-1, the J gene TRBJ2-1; the D call may be TRBD1 or TRBD2 (5 bases each). V lost 7 bases and J 10 bases, leaving 17 bases between the germline ends. The CDR3 consists of 12 residues. Germline CDR1 and CDR2: SQVTM and ANQGSEA.

This clonotype was counted ten times or more. This chain joins TRBV2 and TRBJ2-1; 12 nucleotides match TRBD2. The germline gives CDR1 SNHLY, CDR2 FYNNEI. The CDR3 sequence is 15 residues long. J was trimmed by 6 bases and V by 6 bases; bases with no gene match: 6. The CDR3 DNA sequence: TGTGCCAGCAGCAAGACTAGCGGGAGTCTCAATGAGCAGTTCTTC. This translates into CASSKTSGSLNEQFF.

CDR3 residues: CSADRGDQPQHF. The CDR3 nucleotides are TGCAGTGCTGACAGGGGTGATCAGCCCCAGCATTTT. V gene TRBV20-1 combines with J gene TRBJ1-5; TRBD1 matches at 8 bases. CDR3 length: 12 amino acids. The V segment lost 5 bases and the J segment 5 bases; nucleotides outside the gene matches: 2. Germline CDR1 reads DFQATT; CDR2 reads SNEGSKA (reference sequence).

This clonotype was seen at least ten times. The rearrangement uses TRBV6-2 or TRBV6-3 and TRBJ2-3; 12 nucleotides line up with TRBD2. The CDR3 is 17 amino acids. CDR1 and CDR2 (germline): MNHEY, SVGEGT. V lost 2 bases, J lost 0 bases, and 3 bases stayed unmatched. The CDR3 nucleotides are TGTGCCAGCAGTTACCCCGGACTAGCGGGAAGCACAGATACGCAGTATTTT. It codes for CASSYPGLAGSTDTQYF.

The gene calls are TRBV28 and TRBJ1-2; D is perhaps TRBD1 (5 bases). CDR1 and CDR2 from the germline V gene are MDHEN and SYDVKM. With 3 bases removed from V and 4 bases from J, the gap between germline ends came to 12 bases. The CDR3 totals 14 residues. The CDR3 is CASSFFGTVYGYTF. The CDR3, as DNA: TGTGCCAGCAGTTTTTTCGGGACGGTCTATGGCTACACCTTC.

This clonotype has ten or more counts. The chain combines TRBV20-1 with TRBJ2-7, with a weak D call TRBD2 (5 bases). The CDR3 spans 15 residues. V lost 0 bases and J 2 bases, leaving 14 bases between the germline ends. Germline CDR1 and CDR2: DFQATT and SNEGSKA (reference sequence). The DNA of the CDR3 is TGCAGTGCTAGAGATATCAGCGGATCACCCTACGAGCAGTACTTC. Translation: CSARDISGSPYEQYF.

Ten or more counts support this clonotype. The chain joins TRBV20-1 to TRBJ2-2; 14 nucleotides agree with TRBD2. The CDR3 length is 18 residues. In germline, CDR1 is DFQATT, CDR2 SNEGSKA (reference sequence). Germline trimming cut 3 bases from V and 5 bases from J; bases unmatched to any gene: 11. The CDR3 region has the DNA TGCAGTGCTAGCCCGGGACTAGCGGGAGAGTGGGGGACCGGGGAGCTGTTTTTT. Encoded protein: CSASPGLAGEWGTGELFF.

This clonotype was seen many times. J is TRBJ2-1 and V is TRBV20-1, with D unclear. The CDR3 extends over 15 amino acids. Germline V gives CDR1 DFQATT, CDR2 SNEGSKA (reference sequence). Between the trimmed V and J ends, which lost 0 bases and 0 bases, there was a span of 9 bases. The CDR3 DNA is TGCAGTGCTAGAGATCTTGCCAGCTCCTACAATGAGCAGTTCTTC. Its protein is CSARDLASSYNEQFF.